These 20 T cell receptor beta chains originate from one sample sequenced in a study of T-cell memory formation after mild COVID-19. TCRdb re-called the 5' RACE reads through MiXCR, storing one row per CDR3 protein. The sample lists 250,000 or so distinct CDR3 sequences, around 17% occurring once. The sequenced material came from PBMCs or a T cell subset sorted from them (not recorded which). The receptors were sampled from a man between 18 and 35 years old who had mild COVID-19 (a few samples of this study predate the infection). Cell type and time point are not known.

This clonotype was seen more than once but under ten times. The CDR3 loop reads CASQNGDTGELFF. Written as DNA, the CDR3 is TGTGCCAGCCAGAATGGGGACACCGGGGAGCTGTTTTTT. The chain combines TRBV7-3 with TRBJ2-2, with D hard to call. This CDR3 has 13 amino acids. V dropped 8 bases and J dropped 3 bases, with 10 bases sitting between them. Germline V gives CDR1 SGHTA, CDR2 FQGTGA.

This chain links TRBV6-5 with TRBJ2-3; D is ambiguous. This CDR3 is built from 12 residues. The germline gives CDR1 MNHEY, CDR2 SVGAGI. V gave up 4 bases and J gave up 4 bases, with 6 bases separating them. As DNA, the CDR3 is TGTGCCAGCAGTTCCCTGTCAGATACGCAGTATTTT. Its protein is CASSSLSDTQYF.

CDR3 nucleotide sequence: TGTGCCAGCAGCCTATGGGACAGGGGGACTGAAGCTTTCTTT. It translates to CASSLWDRGTEAFF. This chain joins TRBV7-3 and TRBJ1-1, with TRBD1 matching 11 bases. The CDR3 has 14 amino acids. From germline, CDR1 is SGHTA and CDR2 FQGTGA. J lost 5 bases, V lost 5 bases, and 4 bases had no gene match. Full variable domain (missing parts from reference TRBV7-3 and TRBJ1-1): GAGVSQTPSNKVTEKGKYVELRCDPISGHTALYWYRQSLGQGPEFLIYFQGTGAADDSGLPNDRFFAVRPEGSVSTLKIQRTERGDSAVYLCASSLWDRGTEAFFGQGTRLTVV.

The chain recombines TRBV4-3 with TRBJ2-2, with 8 bases identical to TRBD1. The V segment lost 0 bases and the J segment 2 bases; nucleotides outside the gene matches: 8. From germline, CDR1 is LGHNA and CDR2 YSLEER. There are 18 residues in the CDR3. The CDR3 DNA reads as TGCGCCAGCAGCCAAGAAAGCTTACAGGGGGTCAACACCGGGGAGCTGTTTTTT. Translating gives CASSQESLQGVNTGELFF.

This sequence joins TRBV4-2 and TRBJ2-5, with 13 bases identical to TRBD2. The CDR3 runs 18 residues. J lost 4 bases, V lost 1 base, and 9 bases had no gene match. Germline-derived CDR1 and CDR2 are LGHNA and YNFKEQ. CDR3 region: CASSQVTSGGPLPETQYF. CDR3 DNA: TGTGCCAGCAGCCAAGTGACTAGCGGGGGGCCCCTCCCAGAGACCCAGTACTTC.

This clonotype was counted at least ten times. The chain links TRBV5-1 to TRBJ2-5; maybe TRBD2 (5 bases). Per the germline V gene, CDR1 is SGHRS and CDR2 is YFSETQ. V lost 7 bases to trimming and J lost 5 bases, with 15 bases between them. The CDR3 has 13 amino acids. In nucleotides, the CDR3 is TGCGCCAGCTTGGCGGACGGGATGGAGACCCAGTACTTC. Protein sequence: CASLADGMETQYF.

The chain links TRBV6-6 to TRBJ2-7, with 8 bases aligning to TRBD1. This CDR3 has 13 residues. The germline V gene has CDR1 MNHNY and CDR2 SVGAGI (reference sequence). V was clipped by 4 bases and J by 5 bases; unmatched bases: 4. The CDR3: CASSSDRGNEQYF. CDR3 coding DNA: TGTGCCAGCAGTTCTGACAGGGGTAACGAGCAGTACTTC.

J is TRBJ2-3 and V is TRBV5-6, with TRBD1 matching over 8 bases. Germline lookup yields CDR1 SGHDT and CDR2 YYEEEE. The CDR3 is 14 residues long. J gave up 5 bases and V 4 bases, and 6 bases lay outside the gene matches. The CDR3 spells CASSGGQGGDTQYF. The CDR3 DNA is TGTGCCAGCAGCGGCGGACAGGGCGGAGATACGCAGTATTTT.

The chain links TRBV5-1 to TRBJ1-4; unclear D gene. The CDR3 is 13 amino acids. Germline lookup yields CDR1 SGHRS and CDR2 YFSETQ. Between the trimmed V and J ends, which lost 0 bases and 5 bases, there was a span of 5 bases. The CDR3 is CASSLGENEKLFF. The CDR3 nucleotides are TGCGCCAGCAGCTTGGGGGAGAATGAAAAACTGTTTTTT.

In this sample, this clonotype turned up a few times. This chain joins TRBV4-1 and TRBJ1-1, with D possibly being TRBD1 (6 bases). Between the trimmed V and J ends, which lost 1 base and 4 bases, there was a span of 7 bases. CDR1 MGHRA and CDR2 YSYEKL come from the germline V gene. The CDR3 extends over 13 amino acids. The CDR3 spells CASSQAQGTEAFF. The CDR3 nucleotides are TGCGCCAGCAGCCAAGCACAGGGCACTGAAGCTTTCTTT.

The table lists this clonotype with a few counts. The chain uses TRBV7-8 and TRBJ2-6, with a tentative D call TRBD1 (6 bases). V was clipped by 3 bases and J by 6 bases, with 12 bases between them. Germline V gives CDR1 SGHVS, CDR2 FQNEAQ. This CDR3 has 15 amino acids. The CDR3 DNA sequence: TGTGCCAGCAGCTTTACAGGGAGTTTGGCCAACGTCCTGACTTTC. This sequence encodes CASSFTGSLANVLTF.

This clonotype was detected a few times. The chain carries TRBV4-3 and TRBJ2-2; D possibly corresponds to TRBD1 (6 bases). V was trimmed by 2 bases and J by 4 bases, leaving 14 bases between them. The germline V gene encodes CDR1 LGHNA and CDR2 YSLEER. The CDR3 is 16 amino acids. CDR3 nucleotide sequence: TGCGCCAGCAGCCAAAGTTTCTGGGGGCCCACCGGGGAGCTGTTTTTT. The encoded protein is CASSQSFWGPTGELFF.

This clonotype turned up a few times. The gene calls are TRBV6-2 or TRBV6-3 and TRBJ1-4; D might be TRBD1 (6 bases). This CDR3 comprises 13 residues. The germline V gene has CDR1 MNHEY and CDR2 SVGEGT. Trimming stripped 8 bases from V and 4 bases from J, with 11 bases between. The CDR3 region has the DNA TGTGCCAGCGGAGGACAGTATAATGAAAAACTGTTTTTT. Protein: CASGGQYNEKLFF.

This clonotype has a handful of counts. The chain employs TRBV2 and TRBJ2-3; tentative D call: TRBD2 (7 bases). The V end was cut by 7 bases, the J end by 2 bases, with 19 bases between. CDR1 is SNHLY and CDR2 is FYNNEI in the germline V gene. The CDR3 is 16 amino acids. In DNA form, the CDR3 reads TGTGCCAGCACCCTAGGGGGGCTAGCGGACACAGATACGCAGTATTTT. Protein sequence: CASTLGGLADTDTQYF.

The J gene is TRBJ2-5, the V gene TRBV12-3 or TRBV12-4, with 7 bases aligning to TRBD1. The CDR3 covers 15 residues. V shed 6 bases, J shed 5 bases, and the junction held 12 bases outside the gene matches. CDR3 sequence reads: CASRQPGTVVETQYF. CDR3 nucleotide sequence: TGTGCCAGCAGGCAACCCGGGACAGTGGTTGAGACCCAGTACTTC.

This clonotype was recorded a few times. The chain is built from TRBV6-6 and TRBJ2-7, with a weak D call TRBD1 (5 bases). CDR1 MNHNY and CDR2 SVGAGI come from the germline V gene (reference sequence). CDR3 size: 15 residues. Trimming pared 2 bases from V and 2 bases from J, leaving 13 bases between. The CDR3 region has the DNA TGTGCCAGCAGTTACCTGGGGCGAGGACCCTACGAGCAGTACTTC. Protein product: CASSYLGRGPYEQYF.

Ten or more counts support this clonotype. The chain carries TRBV6-1 and TRBJ2-5; 7 bases align to TRBD2. With 0 bases clipped from V and 2 bases from J, the junction kept 0 bases outside the gene matches. Germline loops: CDR1 MNHNS, CDR2 SASEGT. The CDR3 contains 14 residues. The CDR3 DNA reads as TGTGCCAGCAGTGAAGCGGGGGGGCAAGAGACCCAGTACTTC. Encoded protein: CASSEAGGQETQYF.

This clonotype was detected only a few times. This chain uses TRBV6-2 or TRBV6-3 with TRBJ2-7; 7 nucleotides line up with TRBD1. Losses at the gene ends were 2 bases for V and 2 bases for J; bases not matched to a gene: 9. This CDR3 comprises 16 residues. CDR1 MNHEY and CDR2 SVGEGT come from the germline V gene. CDR3 amino acids: CASSYATLGQTYEQYV. The DNA of the CDR3 is TGTGCCAGCAGTTACGCGACCCTGGGACAGACCTACGAGCAGTACGTC.

This clonotype was recorded many times. V and J are TRBV7-8 and TRBJ2-5; TRBD1 might be the D (6 bases). Trimming pared 2 bases from V and 9 bases from J, leaving 13 bases between. This CDR3 has 13 residues. In germline, CDR1 is SGHVS, CDR2 FQNEAQ. The CDR3 protein is CASSLPRQDSQYF. The CDR3 DNA is TGTGCCAGCAGCTTACCCCGACAGGACTCCCAGTACTTC.

This clonotype turned up a few times. The chain combines TRBV6-2 or TRBV6-3 with TRBJ2-6; D might be TRBD1 (5 bases). The germline V gene encodes CDR1 MNHEY and CDR2 SVGEGT. CDR3 length: 16 amino acids. Trimming shortened V by 8 bases and J by 2 bases, and 16 bases separated the two germline ends. The CDR3 DNA reads TGTGCCAGCCTAGACAAGGGGAAGGCTGGGGCCAACGTCCTGACTTTC. Protein sequence: CASLDKGKAGANVLTF.